One and the same sample provided the 4 T cell receptor beta chains below, sequenced in a study of T cell repertoires in cytomegalovirus infection. MiXCR, run by TCRdb on the reads, gives a single entry per CDR3 protein. This sample carries 200,000 to 250,000 distinct CDR3 sequences, 9% to 15% of them seen once, and the ten largest clones take under 2%. Sample: PBMCs. The receptors originated from a human donor in good health (CMV status not recorded). Some clones in this sample may be carry-over from other donors' samples.

For this clonotype: Since a much larger clone is just one base distant, this may be a read error. The chain is built from TRBV3-1 and TRBJ2-2, with D perhaps matching TRBD2 (5 bases). The CDR3 is 16 amino acids. Germline CDR1 and CDR2: LGHDT and YNNKEL (reference sequence). The CDR3 DNA follows: TGTACCAGCAGCCTGAGGAGGACGCCCAACACCGGGGAGCTGTTTTTT. Translating gives CTSSLRRTPNTGELFF.

This clonotype showed up just a few times. The chain carries TRBV19 and TRBJ1-6; a possible D gene is TRBD1 (6 bases). Germline assignment: CDR1 LNHDA and CDR2 SQIVND (reference sequence). This CDR3 region has 14 residues. Trimming stripped 4 bases from V and 8 bases from J, with 12 bases between. DNA for the CDR3: TGTGCCAGTAGTACACAGGGCAAGGATTCACCCCTCCACTTT. Amino acids: CASSTQGKDSPLHF.

V gene TRBV28 combines with J gene TRBJ1-5, with D unresolved. Trimming pared 4 bases from V and 4 bases from J, leaving 8 bases between. CDR1 and CDR2 from the germline V gene are MDHEN and SYDVKM. The CDR3 contains 13 residues. Written as DNA, the CDR3 is TGTGCCAGCAGTTCCGGATCTAATCAGCCCCAGCATTTT. It yields the protein CASSSGSNQPQHF.

This clonotype was detected many times. The genes are TRBV7-2 and TRBJ1-2; 10 bases agree with TRBD1. This CDR3 is built from 15 residues. The trim removed 5 bases at V and 2 bases at J, leaving 5 bases unmatched. Germline CDR1 and CDR2: SGHTA and FQGNSA. The CDR3 region is CASSPRQGANYGYTF. The DNA of the CDR3 is TGTGCCAGCAGCCCGAGACAGGGGGCAAACTATGGCTACACCTTC.